The 15 T cell receptor beta chains given below trace back to one sample, sequenced in a study of Graves' ophthalmopathy and Graves' hyperthyroidism. Beta-chain TCR CDR3 regions were amplified from RNA transcripts. HTBI primers served in a first-round RT-PCR, which a second-round multiplex PCR followed. A single record per CDR3 protein comes from TCRdb applying MiXCR to the multiplex PCR reads. Among around 1.1 million distinct CDR3 sequences listed, roughly 35% were seen once. Specimen: peripheral blood or thyroid tissue (not recorded which). Every receptor here comes from an adult man with Graves' hyperthyroidism.

The table lists this clonotype with a few counts. The V call is TRBV6-1, the J call TRBJ1-2; 7 bases are shared with TRBD1. Germline V gene sequence: CDR1 MNHNS, CDR2 SASEGT. This CDR3 region has 13 residues. Trimming cost V 2 bases and J 5 bases; bases outside gene matches: 2. The CDR3 reads CASSEKQGYGYTF. CDR3 bases: TGTGCCAGCAGTGAAAAACAGGGGTATGGCTACACCTTC.

The table lists this clonotype with many counts. Written as DNA, the CDR3 is TGCAGTGGGGGGTGGGGAAACACCATATATTTT. This sequence encodes CSGGWGNTIYF. The chain has TRBV20-1 and TRBJ1-3; D possibly corresponds to TRBD1 (5 bases). In germline, CDR1 is DFQATT, CDR2 SNEGSKA (reference sequence). Trimming left V 7 bases short and J 4 bases short, with 8 bases between. The CDR3 runs 11 residues.

Only a few counts were recorded for this clonotype. The chain is built from TRBV20-1 and TRBJ2-3; TRBD2 agrees at 13 bases. There are 16 residues in the CDR3. CDR1 is DFQATT and CDR2 is SNEGSKA in the germline V gene (reference sequence). Trimming removed 6 bases from V and 2 bases from J; junction bases left unmatched: 8. The CDR3 region is CSASPTSGRATDTQYF. Written as DNA, the CDR3 is TGCAGTGCCAGCCCCACTAGCGGGAGGGCCACAGATACGCAGTATTTT.

This clonotype occurred a few times. The chain has TRBV5-1 and TRBJ2-2; unclear D gene. V was trimmed by 4 bases and J by 1 base, leaving 17 bases between them. The CDR3 spans 17 residues. CDR1 and CDR2 from the germline V gene are SGHRS and YFSETQ. CDR3 sequence: CASSPPVILQNTGELFF. Written as DNA, the CDR3 is TGCGCCAGCAGCCCCCCGGTTATCCTCCAGAACACCGGGGAGCTGTTTTTT. Full variable domain (rest looked up from reference TRBV5-1 and TRBJ2-2): KAGVTQTPRYLIKTRGQQVTLSCSPISGHRSVSWYQQTPGQGLQFLFEYFSETQRNKGNFPGRFSGRQFSNSRSEMNVSTLELGDSALYLCASSPPVILQNTGELFFGEGSRLTVL.

This clonotype has just one count. The chain joins TRBV7-3 to TRBJ2-5, with 10 bases fitting TRBD1. V lost 5 bases and J lost 4; bases outside the gene matches: 7. The CDR3 runs to 15 residues. The germline V gene has CDR1 SGHTA and CDR2 FQGTGA. This chain's CDR3 is CASSPRTGGLETQYF. The DNA for the CDR3 is TGTGCCAGCAGCCCCCGGACAGGGGGTTTAGAGACCCAGTACTTC.

The chain uses TRBV7-2 and TRBJ2-5; D remains ambiguous. The CDR3 runs to 15 residues. CDR1 and CDR2 (germline): SGHTA, FQGNSA. V was clipped by 1 base and J by 3 bases, with 12 bases between them. CDR3 sequence reads: CASSLGWRMEETQYF. CDR3 coding DNA: TGTGCCAGCAGCTTAGGGTGGCGGATGGAAGAGACCCAGTACTTC.

This clonotype was counted ten times or more. J is TRBJ2-7 and V is TRBV20-1, with D perhaps TRBD2 (5 bases). The CDR3 sequence is 15 residues long. Germline V gives CDR1 DFQATT, CDR2 SNEGSKA (reference sequence). V was cut by 6 bases and J by 0 bases, with 18 bases left in between. CDR3 nucleotides: TGCAGTGCCCCCACCTCGGGAAGGGCCTCCTACGAGCAGTACTTC. This sequence encodes CSAPTSGRASYEQYF.

The chain joins TRBV2 to TRBJ2-7, with D possibly TRBD1 on 6 matching bases. V lost 6 bases, J lost 3 bases, and 18 bases lay in between. In germline, CDR1 is SNHLY, CDR2 FYNNEI. The length of the CDR3 is 15 residues. DNA of the CDR3: TGTGCCAGCAGATGGACAGTAAAAGAATTCTACGAGCAGTACTTC. Protein product: CASRWTVKEFYEQYF. The whole variable domain, filled in from reference TRBV2 and TRBJ2-7, reads EPEVTQTPSHQVTQMGQEVILRCVPISNHLYFYWYRQILGQKVEFLVSFYNNEISEKSEIFDDQFSVERPDGSNFTLKIRSTKLEDSAMYFCASRWTVKEFYEQYFGPGTRLTVT.

Note on this clonotype: A much larger clonotype is one base distant, so this may be a read error. Because the CDR3 is missing its conserved closing phenylalanine or tryptophan, this is likely a read error. The V call is TRBV5-6, the J call TRBJ1-1, with D maybe TRBD1 (6 bases). V was trimmed by 3 bases and J by 6 bases, leaving 9 bases between them. Per the germline V gene, CDR1 is SGHDT and CDR2 is YYEEEE. This CDR3 comprises 12 residues. CDR3 DNA: TGTGCCAGCAGCTCCGGGACACCTGAAGCTTTCGTT. As protein: CASSSGTPEAFV.

This chain connects TRBV7-3 to TRBJ1-4, with TRBD1 matching 9 bases. The CDR3 consists of 14 residues. The germline V gene encodes CDR1 SGHTA and CDR2 FQGTGA. The V gene end was trimmed by 5 bases and the J gene end by 13 bases; junction bases not matched to a gene: 11. This CDR3 is CASSPGTGRKGLFF. For the CDR3, the DNA is TGTGCCAGCAGCCCCGGGACAGGGAGGAAAGGACTGTTTTTT.

This clonotype was seen at least ten times. The rearrangement links TRBV9 to TRBJ1-1, with D unresolved. This CDR3 contains 14 residues. The germline V gene encodes CDR1 SGDLS and CDR2 YYNGEE. The V and J ends lost 7 bases and 0 bases respectively, with 13 bases between them. The DNA for the CDR3 is TGTGCCAGCTCTGCGGGTACCCTGAACACTGAAGCTTTCTTT. It specifies CASSAGTLNTEAFF.

V is TRBV20-1 and J is TRBJ1-6; tentatively, D is TRBD1 (6 bases). Germline V gives CDR1 DFQATT, CDR2 SNEGSKA (reference sequence). This CDR3 region has 12 residues. V lost 4 bases, J lost 13 bases, and 14 bases lay in between. The CDR3 bases are TGCAGTGCTACGACAGGAGATCAGCCCCTCCACTTT. This translates into CSATTGDQPLHF.

The rearrangement links TRBV29-1 to TRBJ2-2; possibly TRBD1 for D (6 bases). The V end was cut by 6 bases, the J end by 1 base, with 12 bases between. The CDR3 is 14 amino acids. Germline values: CDR1 SQVTM, CDR2 ANQGSEA. CDR3 coding DNA: TGCAGCGTAGTCCCAGGGGAGAACACCGGGGAGCTGTTTTTT. Protein sequence: CSVVPGENTGELFF.

Turning to this clonotype: An end of the junction does not agree with germline; a read error may underlie this. This rearrangement joins TRBV7-2 to TRBJ2-7, with 11 positions matching TRBD2. CDR1 SGHTA and CDR2 FQGNSA come from the germline V gene. The CDR3 is 16 amino acids. CDR3 region: CASSQGLAVSSYEQYF. The CDR3 DNA reads as TGCGCCAGCAGCCAGGGACTAGCGGTATCCTCCTACGAGCAGTACTTC.

This chain uses TRBV10-3 with TRBJ2-5; the match to TRBD2 covers 9 bases. Trimming took 6 bases from V and 4 from J; bases not matched to a gene: 9. Germline V gene data show CDR1 as ENHRY and CDR2 as SYGVKD. This CDR3 has 15 amino acids. This CDR3 reads CAISPLGLARETQYF. CDR3 DNA sequence: TGTGCCATCAGCCCATTGGGACTAGCCAGAGAGACCCAGTACTTC.